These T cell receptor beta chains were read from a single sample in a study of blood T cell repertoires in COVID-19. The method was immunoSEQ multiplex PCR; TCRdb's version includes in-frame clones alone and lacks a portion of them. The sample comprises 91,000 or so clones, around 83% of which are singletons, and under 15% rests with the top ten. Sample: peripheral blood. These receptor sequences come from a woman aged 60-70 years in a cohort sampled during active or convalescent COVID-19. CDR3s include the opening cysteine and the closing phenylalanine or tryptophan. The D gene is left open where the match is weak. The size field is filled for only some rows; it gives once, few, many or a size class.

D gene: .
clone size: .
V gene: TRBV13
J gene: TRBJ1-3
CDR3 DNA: TGTGCCAGCAGCCTCAGGACAGCGGGAAACACCATATATTTT
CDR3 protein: CASSLRTAGNTIYF

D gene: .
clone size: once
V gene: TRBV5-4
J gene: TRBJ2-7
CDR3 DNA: TGTGCCAGCAGCTTGGGTGGGGCAACCTCCTACGAGCAGTACTTC
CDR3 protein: CASSLGGATSYEQYF

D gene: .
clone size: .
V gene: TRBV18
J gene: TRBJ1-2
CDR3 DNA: TGTGCCAGCTCACCAGCAGCGGAAGTCCGTAACTATGGCTACACCTTC
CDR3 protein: CASSPAAEVRNYGYTF

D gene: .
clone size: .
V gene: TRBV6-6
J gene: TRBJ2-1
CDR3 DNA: TGTGCCAGCAGTTACTCCGCAGGGTCCTACAATGAGCAGTTCTTC
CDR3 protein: CASSYSAGSYNEQFF

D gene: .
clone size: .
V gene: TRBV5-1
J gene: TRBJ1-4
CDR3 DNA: TGCGCCAGCAGTTTATCAGGAACTAATGAAAAACTGTTTTTT
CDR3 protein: CASSLSGTNEKLFF

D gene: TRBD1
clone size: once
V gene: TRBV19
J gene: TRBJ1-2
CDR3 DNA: TGTGCCAGTAGTGCTGGACCGTACAGGGGCAAAGGCTACACCTTC
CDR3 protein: CASSAGPYRGKGYTF

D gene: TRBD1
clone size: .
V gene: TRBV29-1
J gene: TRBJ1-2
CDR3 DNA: TGCAGCGTTTCCCAGGGGGAAGGCTACACCTTC
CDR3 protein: CSVSQGEGYTF

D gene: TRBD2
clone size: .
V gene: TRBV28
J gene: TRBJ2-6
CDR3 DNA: TGTGCCAGCAGACCTCCGGGACTAGCGGGCGCCCCCTCTGGGGCCAACGTCCTGACTTTC
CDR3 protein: CASRPPGLAGAPSGANVLTF

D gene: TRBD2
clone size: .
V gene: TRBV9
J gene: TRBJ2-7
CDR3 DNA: TGTGCCAGCAGCGCTCTAGCGGGAGCTTCCTACGAGCAGTACTTC
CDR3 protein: CASSALAGASYEQYF

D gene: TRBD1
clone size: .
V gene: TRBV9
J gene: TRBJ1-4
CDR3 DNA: TGTGCCAGCAGCGCCGACCGGGACAGCCTCAATGAAAAACTGTTTTTT
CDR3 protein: CASSADRDSLNEKLFF

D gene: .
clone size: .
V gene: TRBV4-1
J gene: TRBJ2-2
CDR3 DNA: TGCGCCAGCAGCCCCCAAGAAGAGGGGGAGCTGTTTTTT
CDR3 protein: CASSPQEEGELFF

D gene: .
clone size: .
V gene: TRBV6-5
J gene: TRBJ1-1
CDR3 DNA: TGTGCCAGCAGTAACCCGGGACACTTGAACACTGAAGCTTTCTTT
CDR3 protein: CASSNPGHLNTEAFF

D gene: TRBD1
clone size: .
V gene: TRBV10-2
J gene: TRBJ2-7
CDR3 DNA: TGCGCCAGCAGTGCCGGGGACAGGGGGGTATACGAGCAGTACTTC
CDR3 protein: CASSAGDRGVYEQYF

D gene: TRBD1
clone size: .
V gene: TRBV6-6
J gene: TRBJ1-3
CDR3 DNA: TGTGCCAGCAGAGACCCGGGACAGGGGGCGGGAAACACCATATATTTT
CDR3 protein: CASRDPGQGAGNTIYF

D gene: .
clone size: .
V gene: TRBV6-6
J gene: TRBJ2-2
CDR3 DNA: TGTGCCAGTCGGGTGGGTCCGGGAACCGGGGAGCTGTTTTTT
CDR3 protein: CASRVGPGTGELFF

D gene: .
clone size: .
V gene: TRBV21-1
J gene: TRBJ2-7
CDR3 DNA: TGTGCCAGCAGCAAAGTGGGGGACAGGGTAAAATACGAGCAGTACTTC
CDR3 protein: CASSKVGDRVKYEQYF